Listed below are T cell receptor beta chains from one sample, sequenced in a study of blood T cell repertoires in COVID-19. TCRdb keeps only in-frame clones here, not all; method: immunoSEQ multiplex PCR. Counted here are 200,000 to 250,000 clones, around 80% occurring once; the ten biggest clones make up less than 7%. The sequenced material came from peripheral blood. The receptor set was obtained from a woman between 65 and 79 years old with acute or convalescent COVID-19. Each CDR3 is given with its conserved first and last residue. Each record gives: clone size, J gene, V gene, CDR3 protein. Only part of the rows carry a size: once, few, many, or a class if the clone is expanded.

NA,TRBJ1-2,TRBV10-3,CAINDRGTFNYGYTF
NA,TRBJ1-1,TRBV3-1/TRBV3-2,CASSQESRNLNTEAFF
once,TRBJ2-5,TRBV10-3,CAIRNGQGQETQYF
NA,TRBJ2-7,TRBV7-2,CASSQPSGKTYEQYF
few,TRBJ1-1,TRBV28,CASSLPQGGHGEAFF
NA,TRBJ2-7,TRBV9,CASSAGGVARTHEQYF
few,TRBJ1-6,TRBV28,CASSLGGQGNNSPLHF
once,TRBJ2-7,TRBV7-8,CASSLAPGGRGKQYF
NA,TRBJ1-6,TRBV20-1,CSASAGYNSPLHF
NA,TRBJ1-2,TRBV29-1,CSVENTGGGNYGYTF
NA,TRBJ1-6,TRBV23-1,CASSQLGQGYSPLHF
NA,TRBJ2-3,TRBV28,CASTERTSGRVSQYF
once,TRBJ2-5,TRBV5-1,CASSRDRQETQYF
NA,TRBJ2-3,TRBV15,CATRAGDATDTQYF
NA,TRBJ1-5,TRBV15,CATSTGGGGHQPQHF
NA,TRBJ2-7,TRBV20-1,CSASRKGASYEQYF
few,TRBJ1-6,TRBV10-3,CAISERELGSLHF
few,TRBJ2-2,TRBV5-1,CASSLEARRAGELFF
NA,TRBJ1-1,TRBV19,CASSKIPDPPDRGRIRTEAFF
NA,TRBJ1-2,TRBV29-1,CSVGPTGADGYTF
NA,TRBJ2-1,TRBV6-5,CASRASGSYNEQFF
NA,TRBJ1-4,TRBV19,CASSIGPDFNEKLFF
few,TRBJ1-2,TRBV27,CASSDRGVGYTF
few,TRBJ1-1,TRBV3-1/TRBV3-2,CASSPPGGTEAFF
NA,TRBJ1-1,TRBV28,CASSWGQAYRTEAFF
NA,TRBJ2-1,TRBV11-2,CASSWRPTAGGYNEQFF
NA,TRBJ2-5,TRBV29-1,CSVVPTGAGVLETQYF